The 21 T cell receptor beta chains below were found in one sample sequenced in a study of cytomegalovirus exposure and HLA in healthy donors. PCR was performed using 60 Vbeta and 13 Jbeta primers. Profiling relied on immunoSEQ multiplex PCR, and the TCRdb table lists in-frame clones only, not all of them. This table has about 91,000 clones, roughly two thirds appearing once. Sequenced sample: PBMCs. The receptors here all came from a female donor in good health and CMV-seronegative.

The V and J genes are TRBV5-4 and TRBJ1-2; 7 nucleotides align to TRBD1. With V trimmed by 4 bases and J by 7 bases, 4 bases remained unmatched. The CDR3 totals 12 residues. CDR1 is SGHNT and CDR2 is YYREEE in the germline V gene (reference sequence). CDR3 amino acids: CASSPDRVGYTF. The CDR3 DNA is TGTGCCAGCAGCCCCGACAGGGTTGGCTACACCTTC.

This rearrangement joins TRBV7-2 to TRBJ2-2, with 7 bases fitting TRBD1. Germline-derived CDR1 and CDR2 are SGHTA and FQGNSA. The CDR3 extends over 15 amino acids. The J segment lost 4 bases and the V segment lost 5 bases, leaving 7 bases of the junction unmatched. CDR3 amino acids: CASSEQGLGTGELFF. The CDR3 nucleotides are TGTGCCAGCAGCGAACAGGGGTTGGGCACCGGGGAGCTGTTTTTT.

For this clone: A read error may account for a junction end that differs from germline. This rearrangement joins TRBV6-4 to TRBJ2-3, with 9 bases matching TRBD2. Germline CDR1 is MRHNA and CDR2 is SNTAGT. The length of the CDR3 is 16 residues. DNA for the CDR3: TGTGCCAGCAGTGACTCAGCGGGGGGCGCCACAGATGCGCAGTATTTT. This sequence encodes CASSDSAGGATDAQYF.

This chain connects TRBV13 to TRBJ1-2; 7 nucleotides match TRBD1. CDR3 length: 15 residues. With 5 bases clipped from V and 1 base from J, the junction kept 7 bases outside the gene matches. In germline, CDR1 is PRHDT, CDR2 FYEKMQ (reference sequence). CDR3 amino acids: CASSKGTDINYGYTF. CDR3 in DNA: TGTGCCAGCAGCAAGGGGACAGACATTAACTATGGCTACACCTTC.

J is TRBJ2-2 and V is TRBV2, with D tentatively TRBD1 (6 bases). Germline CDR1 is SNHLY and CDR2 is FYNNEI. The CDR3 spans 15 residues. The V end lost 4 bases, the J end lost 2 bases, and 11 bases lay between the germline ends. Here the CDR3 reads CASSVRTANTGELFF. The CDR3 DNA reads as TGTGCCAGCAGTGTAAGGACAGCTAACACCGGGGAGCTGTTTTTT.

This clone is a singleton in its sample. The CDR3 DNA reads TGTGCCAGCAGTCTAGGCCGCTCCACAGATACGCAGTATTTT. Encoded protein: CASSLGRSTDTQYF. The V gene is TRBV27, the J gene TRBJ2-3, with unresolved D. V dropped 5 bases and J dropped 2 bases, with 11 bases sitting between them. The CDR3 consists of 14 residues. The germline V gene has CDR1 MNHEY and CDR2 SMNVEV (reference sequence).

V is TRBV21-1 and J is TRBJ2-1; TRBD2, the table's D call, was not compared with the DNA. TRBV21-1 constitutes a pseudogene. The CDR3 is made up of 19 amino acids. The CDR3 loop reads CASSNPGFSGGAREGEQFF. The CDR3 nucleotides are TGTGCCAGCAGCAACCCGGGATTCAGCGGGGGGGCGCGGGAAGGTGAGCAGTTCTTC.

This chain connects TRBV4-3 to TRBJ1-1, with D perhaps TRBD1 (6 bases). V lost 4 bases and J 2 bases, leaving 14 bases between the germline ends. Germline V gene data show CDR1 as LGHNA and CDR2 as YSLEER. The CDR3 spans 15 residues. This CDR3 reads CASSLRRQDNTEAFF. CDR3 bases: TGCGCCAGCAGCCTCCGGCGACAGGACAACACTGAAGCTTTCTTT.

This clone was observed a handful of times. The chain recombines TRBV4-1 with TRBJ2-7; 10 bases are shared with TRBD2. This CDR3 is built from 17 residues. CDR1 MGHRA and CDR2 YSYEKL come from the germline V gene. V shed 1 base and J 2 bases; nucleotides not matched to a gene: 8. CDR3 sequence reads: CASSQGRGLAVAYEQYF. In DNA form, the CDR3 reads TGCGCCAGCAGCCAAGGCAGAGGACTAGCGGTCGCCTACGAGCAGTACTTC.

V is TRBV6-5 and J is TRBJ1-1; maybe TRBD1 (5 bases). The V gene lost 2 bases and the J gene lost 2 bases, with 15 bases spanning the gap. Germline V gives CDR1 MNHEY, CDR2 SVGAGI. The CDR3 sequence is 16 residues long. Written as DNA, the CDR3 is TGTGCCAGCAGTTACACCAGGGCCCGGGTCAACACTGAAGCTTTCTTT. This encodes CASSYTRARVNTEAFF.

V usage is TRBV25-1 and J usage is TRBJ1-3; D is possibly TRBD1 (5 bases). Germline-derived CDR1 and CDR2 are MGHDK and SYGVNS. V gave up 2 bases and J gave up 2 bases, with 10 bases separating them. The CDR3 runs 15 residues. The CDR3 reads CASSEGRVAGNTIYF. CDR3 coding DNA: TGTGCCAGCAGTGAAGGCAGGGTGGCTGGAAACACCATATATTTT.

The chain joins TRBV28 to TRBJ2-7; D perhaps matches TRBD2 (6 bases). The V gene lost 6 bases and the J gene lost 2 bases, with 14 bases spanning the gap. The CDR3 is 14 residues long. Germline lookup yields CDR1 MDHEN and CDR2 SYDVKM. The CDR3 DNA follows: TGTGCCAGCAGGCCTGTGGGGGAGGCCTACGAGCAGTACTTC. The encoded protein is CASRPVGEAYEQYF.

The rearrangement links TRBV4-1 to TRBJ2-5; D perhaps matches TRBD2 (5 bases). The CDR3 is 16 amino acids. V dropped 0 bases and J dropped 1 base, with 12 bases sitting between them. The V gene's germline CDR1 is MGHRA and CDR2 YSYEKL. The CDR3, as DNA: TGCGCCAGCAGCCAAGATCGAGCCCTAGCCCAAGAGACCCAGTACTTC. Its translation: CASSQDRALAQETQYF.

This clone was picked up a small number of times. This sequence joins TRBV2 and TRBJ1-1; 8 bases line up with TRBD1. The CDR3 loop spans 14 amino acids. Trimming cost V 0 bases and J 8 bases; bases outside gene matches: 5. From germline, CDR1 is SNHLY and CDR2 FYNNEI. The DNA for the CDR3 is TGTGCCAGCAGTGAAGCCCAGGGGGCTAGGGAAGCTTTCTTT. This sequence encodes CASSEAQGAREAFF.

The rearrangement links TRBV28 to TRBJ1-2, with TRBD1 as a possible D gene (5 bases). The germline gives CDR1 MDHEN, CDR2 SYDVKM. Trimming pared 8 bases from V and 2 bases from J, leaving 21 bases between. This CDR3 is 16 amino acids long. For the CDR3, the DNA is TGTGCCAGCGACGGGGGAGCCGGCAGGAGCAACTATGGCTACACCTTC. This gives the protein CASDGGAGRSNYGYTF.

This clone was counted only a few times. This chain links TRBV6-1 with TRBJ1-4, with 7 bases fitting TRBD1. The germline gives CDR1 MNHNS, CDR2 SASEGT. The CDR3 consists of 14 residues. V lost 7 bases to trimming and J lost 7 bases; unmatched junction nucleotides: 9. The CDR3 loop reads CASTSKGAGEKLFF. The CDR3, as DNA: TGTGCCAGCACCAGCAAGGGGGCGGGTGAAAAACTGTTTTTT.

The V gene is TRBV7-9, the J gene TRBJ2-1, with D tentatively TRBD1 (6 bases). The CDR3 length is 15 residues. The germline V gene has CDR1 SEHNR and CDR2 FQNEAQ (reference sequence). Trimming took 5 bases from V and 6 from J, leaving 17 bases between them. The CDR3 sequence: CASSPWQGPFNEQFF. CDR3 bases: TGTGCCAGCAGCCCGTGGCAGGGGCCGTTCAATGAGCAGTTCTTC. The variable domain in full, completed from reference TRBV7-9 and TRBJ2-1, reads DTGVSQNPRHKITKRGQNVTFRCDPISEHNRLYWYRQTLGQGPEFLTYFQNEAQLEKSRLLSDRFSAERPKGSFSTLEIQRTEQGDSAMYLCASSPWQGPFNEQFFGPGTRLTVL.

The CDR3 loop is CASSAGIQETQYF. The CDR3 DNA reads as TGTGCCAGCAGCGCAGGGATCCAAGAGACCCAGTACTTC. The J gene is TRBJ2-5, the V gene TRBV11-3; D may be TRBD1 (5 bases). From germline, CDR1 is SGHNT and CDR2 YENEEA. Trimming removed 5 bases from V and 1 base from J, with 8 bases in between. The CDR3 covers 13 residues.

This chain joins TRBV4-1 and TRBJ1-6; D gene uncertain. Trimming took 4 bases from V and 10 from J, leaving 8 bases between them. The germline CDR1 and CDR2 sequences are MGHRA and YSYEKL. This CDR3 is 12 amino acids long. Here the CDR3 reads CASSLAGSPLHF. The CDR3 bases are TGCGCCAGCAGCCTCGCGGGCTCACCCCTCCACTTT.

The genes are TRBV6-5 and TRBJ2-7; TRBD1 matches 7 bases. Losses at the gene ends were 0 bases for V and 2 bases for J; bases not matched to a gene: 4. The CDR3 spans 15 residues. CDR1 and CDR2 from the germline V gene are MNHEY and SVGAGI. CDR3: CASSYSSGGPYEQYF. The CDR3, as DNA: TGTGCCAGCAGTTACTCGTCAGGGGGACCCTACGAGCAGTACTTC.

This clone was detected once. The chain has TRBV2 and TRBJ2-2; D gene unclear. Trimming removed 3 bases from V and 9 bases from J, with 11 bases in between. In germline, CDR1 is SNHLY, CDR2 FYNNEI. This CDR3 comprises 13 residues. The CDR3 DNA sequence: TGTGCCAGCAGTGATATCGACTTCCGGGAGCTGTTTTTT. The encoded protein is CASSDIDFRELFF.